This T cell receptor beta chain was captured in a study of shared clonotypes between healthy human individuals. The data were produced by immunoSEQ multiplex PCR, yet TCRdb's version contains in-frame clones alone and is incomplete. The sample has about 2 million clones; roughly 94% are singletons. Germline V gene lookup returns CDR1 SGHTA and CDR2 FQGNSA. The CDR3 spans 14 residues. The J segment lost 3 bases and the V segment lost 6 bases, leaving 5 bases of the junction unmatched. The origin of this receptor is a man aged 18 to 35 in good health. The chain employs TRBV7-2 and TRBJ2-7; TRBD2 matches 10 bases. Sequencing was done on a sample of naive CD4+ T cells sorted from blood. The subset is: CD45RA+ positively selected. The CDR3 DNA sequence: TGTGCCAGCAGTCTAGCGGGGGTCAACTACGAGCAGTACTTC. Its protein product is CASSLAGVNYEQYF.